This TCR beta chain was obtained from a study of naive and memory T cell subsets. The SP2 primer and nested alpha and beta constant region primers amplified ligated cDNA in four rounds. TCRdb re-called the 5' RACE reads with MiXCR, one entry per CDR3 protein. The sample consists of some 60,000 distinct CDR3 sequences, 6% to 8% of them appearing once. This clonotype has a count of ten or more. An oligonucleotide containing a UMI was ligated to the 3' end of TCR cDNA. Whole blood, 2.5 to 3 ml, came from adult healthy volunteers. Reverse transcription used DNase-treated unsorted total RNA, aiming for 1 to 1000 ng. The CDR3 has 14 residues. Germline assignment: CDR1 SEHNR and CDR2 FQNEAQ (reference sequence). Trimming removed 5 bases from V and 5 bases from J; junction bases left unmatched: 4.

The TCR originated in a female donor in good health. The chain recombines TRBV7-9 with TRBJ2-2; TRBD1 agrees at 8 bases. CDR3 sequence: CASSKWTGTGELFF. CDR3 in DNA: TGTGCCAGCAGCAAATGGACAGGGACCGGGGAGCTGTTTTTT.